This TCR beta chain came from a study of long-term antiretroviral therapy in people with HIV. Study-wide results and caveats: Upon ART, diversity increased but remained lower than transplant donor controls.

Per individual, the PBMC samples numbered at least one pre-ART and at least two post-ART. Every single participant having HIV got treatment inside the United States. Prior to DNA extraction, the samples held about 1-11 million cryopreserved PBMC. As to this clone: Antigen: not known.

The CDR3 is made up of 14 amino acids. Germline V gene sequence: CDR1 WNHNN, CDR2 SYGVQD (reference sequence). Trimming removed 6 bases from V and 5 bases from J, with 13 bases in between. An immunoSEQ assay, version v3.0, was performed at survey level. Only in-frame clones appear in the TCRdb table, and some are missing; sequencing was by immunoSEQ multiplex PCR. The sample shows around 16,000 clones, roughly four fifths of them seen only once. The receptor's source is a man aged 35 to 55 with HIV. Here the sequenced sample was unsorted PBMCs, taken just before starting antiretroviral therapy. V gene TRBV10-1 combines with J gene TRBJ1-4; D is perhaps TRBD1 (5 bases). The CDR3 region is CASSPGDSNEKLFF. Written as DNA, the CDR3 is TGCGCCAGCAGCCCGGGGGATTCAAATGAAAAACTGTTTTTT.